This record covers a single T cell receptor beta chain. Per the germline V gene, CDR1 is LNHNV and CDR2 is YYDKDF (reference sequence). The V and J ends lost 1 base and 2 bases, in that order; junction bases with no gene match: 14. The CDR3 contains 18 residues. This table comes from immunoSEQ multiplex PCR, and its TCRdb copy is limited to in-frame clones, with some not included. The data hold some 280,000 clones, with roughly 90% observed a single time. The entry originates in a study of blood T cell repertoires in COVID-19. Study-level background: Donors in the United States, Italy and Spain gave samples during acute or convalescent COVID-19.

Sequenced sample: peripheral blood. The rearrangement links TRBV15 to TRBJ2-7; TRBD2 matches at 7 bases. This clonotype was obtained from a woman in her thirties or forties who had recovered from COVID-19. CDR3 sequence reads: CATSRVAAGARPPYEQYF. DNA of the CDR3: TGTGCCACCAGCAGAGTCGCGGCGGGAGCCAGACCCCCCTACGAGCAGTACTTC.